The 15 T cell receptor beta chains presented below share a single source sample, sequenced in a study of blood T cell repertoires in COVID-19. The protocol was immunoSEQ multiplex PCR, while the TCRdb copy is restricted to in-frame clones and leaves out a portion. The table shows about 180,000 clones, with roughly nine tenths occurring only once. The specimen was peripheral blood. These receptors came from a man between 65 and 85 years old with active or convalescent COVID-19.

This clone came up a few times. V gene TRBV5-1 combines with J gene TRBJ1-2; TRBD1 agrees at 7 bases. The CDR3 length is 15 residues. Losses at the gene ends were 0 bases for V and 4 bases for J; bases not matched to a gene: 6. CDR1 and CDR2 from the germline V gene are SGHRS and YFSETQ. CDR3 bases: TGCGCCAGCAGCTTGGGGGGGACAGACTTCTATGGCTACACCTTC. This encodes CASSLGGTDFYGYTF. Combining the CDR3 with reference TRBV5-1 and TRBJ1-2 gives the whole variable domain KAGVTQTPRYLIKTRGQQVTLSCSPISGHRSVSWYQQTPGQGLQFLFEYFSETQRNKGNFPGRFSGRQFSNSRSEMNVSTLELGDSALYLCASSLGGTDFYGYTFGSGTRLTVV.

This chain links TRBV5-1 with TRBJ2-6; 9 bases line up with TRBD1. Germline CDR1 is SGHRS and CDR2 is YFSETQ. With V trimmed by 4 bases and J by 0 bases, 8 bases remained unmatched. The CDR3 length is 18 residues. For the CDR3, the DNA is TGCGCCAGCAGCCAAGGGACAGGGCCTACCTCTGGGGCCAACGTCCTGACTTTC. As protein: CASSQGTGPTSGANVLTF. Full variable domain (outside the CDR3, taken from reference TRBV5-1 and TRBJ2-6): KAGVTQTPRYLIKTRGQQVTLSCSPISGHRSVSWYQQTPGQGLQFLFEYFSETQRNKGNFPGRFSGRQFSNSRSEMNVSTLELGDSALYLCASSQGTGPTSGANVLTFGAGSRLTVL.

The V and J genes are TRBV7-2 and TRBJ2-7; D is possibly TRBD1 (7 bases). The CDR3 runs 14 residues. V lost 4 bases and J 6 bases, leaving 16 bases between the germline ends. CDR1 and CDR2 from the germline V gene are SGHTA and FQGNSA. CDR3 sequence (DNA): TGTGCCAGCAGCTCAGGGGGGTCGAGACGCGAGCAGTACTTC. Amino acids: CASSSGGSRREQYF.

This clone was detected only once. The rearrangement joins TRBV29-1 to TRBJ1-2, with 11 bases identical to TRBD1. CDR1 and CDR2 from the germline V gene are SQVTM and ANQGSEA. CDR3 length equals 14 residues. J was trimmed by 7 bases and V by 4 bases; bases with no gene match: 8. CDR3 in amino acids: CSVAHSGTGGGYTF. The DNA of the CDR3 is TGCAGCGTTGCCCACTCCGGGACAGGGGGTGGCTACACCTTC.

About this clone: This specimen includes other DNA sequences encoding the same CDR3. The chain combines TRBV19 with TRBJ2-1; D possibly corresponds to TRBD2 (5 bases). Trimming shortened V by 2 bases and J by 4 bases, and 12 bases separated the two germline ends. The CDR3 spans 15 residues. Germline-derived CDR1 and CDR2 are LNHDA and SQIVND (reference sequence). The CDR3 DNA reads as TGTGCCAGTAGTATAAGGACTGGCCTTTACAATGAGCAGTTCTTC. Its protein is CASSIRTGLYNEQFF.

The J gene is TRBJ2-1, the V gene TRBV11-1; 7 nucleotides align to TRBD1. V shed 3 bases, J shed 1 base, and the junction held 6 bases outside the gene matches. CDR1 SGHAT and CDR2 FQDESV come from the germline V gene (reference sequence). The CDR3 spans 16 residues. CDR3 nucleotides: TGTGCCAGCAGCTTGAGGACAGGAGGATCCTACAATGAGCAGTTCTTC. This translates into CASSLRTGGSYNEQFF.

The rearrangement joins TRBV10-3 to TRBJ1-2, with D possibly matching TRBD1 (6 bases). Germline loops: CDR1 ENHRY, CDR2 SYGVKD. The CDR3 spans 13 residues. V was shortened by 6 bases and J by 6 bases, with 14 bases between the two germline ends. CDR3 sequence: CAISLRQEDGYTF. The CDR3 DNA sequence: TGTGCCATCAGCCTCCGACAGGAGGATGGCTACACCTTC.

The CDR3 DNA follows: TGCGCCAGCAGCCAAGCTGATCGACAGGGCGATGGCTACACCTTC. Protein product: CASSQADRQGDGYTF. The gene calls are TRBV4-3 and TRBJ1-2, with 7 bases matching TRBD1. Trimming at V came to 1 base and at J to 6 bases, leaving 8 bases not matched to a gene. CDR1 and CDR2 (germline): LGHNA, YSLEER. The CDR3 runs to 15 residues.

This clone was counted at least ten times. The rearrangement joins TRBV29-1 to TRBJ1-5; perhaps TRBD1 as D (6 bases). V was clipped by 6 bases and J by 9 bases, with 21 bases between them. This CDR3 spans 14 amino acids. Germline values: CDR1 SQVTM, CDR2 ANQGSEA. The CDR3 sequence is CSVREGRGNGPQHF. DNA for the CDR3: TGCAGCGTGAGGGAGGGCAGGGGTAATGGGCCCCAGCATTTT.

This chain uses TRBV7-2 with TRBJ1-1, with 9 bases lining up with TRBD1. With 5 bases clipped from V and 4 bases from J, the junction kept 14 bases outside the gene matches. This CDR3 comprises 17 residues. The V gene's germline CDR1 is SGHTA and CDR2 FQGNSA. CDR3 residues: CASSLNQGRDRVTEAFF. The CDR3 region has the DNA TGTGCCAGCAGCCTCAACCAAGGGCGGGACAGGGTCACTGAAGCTTTCTTT.

The chain has TRBV6-6 and TRBJ1-5, with 7 nucleotides matching TRBD1. Germline loops: CDR1 MNHNY, CDR2 SVGAGI (reference sequence). The J segment lost 6 bases and the V segment lost 4 bases, leaving 6 bases of the junction unmatched. The CDR3 consists of 14 residues. Here the CDR3 DNA reads TGTGCCAGCAGTTCACAGGGGTATAGTCAGCCCCAGCATTTT. Its translation is CASSSQGYSQPQHF.

This clone appeared a single time. The chain couples TRBV6-5 to TRBJ2-1; 10 bases are a match to TRBD1. The germline V gene has CDR1 MNHEY and CDR2 SVGAGI. V was clipped by 0 bases and J by 7 bases; unmatched bases: 6. This CDR3 has 16 amino acids. This CDR3 reads CASSYSWDRGGNEQFF. CDR3 in DNA: TGTGCCAGCAGTTACTCGTGGGACAGGGGTGGGAATGAGCAGTTCTTC.

The table lists this clone with a count of one. The genes are TRBV28 and TRBJ2-1; no firm D call. V was shortened by 5 bases and J by 7 bases, with 6 bases between the two germline ends. The CDR3 is 11 residues long. Germline V CDR1 and CDR2: MDHEN, SYDVKM. The CDR3 is CASSARNEQFF. As DNA, the CDR3 is TGTGCCAGCAGTGCCCGGAATGAGCAGTTCTTC.

The chain recombines TRBV18 with TRBJ1-3; 7 bases fit TRBD1. J lost 0 bases, V lost 4 bases, and 0 bases had no gene match. Germline values: CDR1 KGHSH, CDR2 LQKENI. The CDR3 runs 14 residues. The CDR3 DNA sequence: TGTGCCAGCTCACGACAGGGCTCTGGAAACACCATATATTTT. It yields the protein CASSRQGSGNTIYF.

The CDR3: CASTSRGQPGETQYF. The DNA of the CDR3 is TGTGCCAGCACCTCCAGGGGACAGCCAGGGGAGACCCAGTACTTC. The chain employs TRBV2 and TRBJ2-5; 7 positions agree with TRBD1. This CDR3 comprises 15 residues. Per germline, CDR1 SNHLY and CDR2 FYNNEI. Unmatched junction bases numbered 13, after V lost 7 bases and J lost 5 bases.